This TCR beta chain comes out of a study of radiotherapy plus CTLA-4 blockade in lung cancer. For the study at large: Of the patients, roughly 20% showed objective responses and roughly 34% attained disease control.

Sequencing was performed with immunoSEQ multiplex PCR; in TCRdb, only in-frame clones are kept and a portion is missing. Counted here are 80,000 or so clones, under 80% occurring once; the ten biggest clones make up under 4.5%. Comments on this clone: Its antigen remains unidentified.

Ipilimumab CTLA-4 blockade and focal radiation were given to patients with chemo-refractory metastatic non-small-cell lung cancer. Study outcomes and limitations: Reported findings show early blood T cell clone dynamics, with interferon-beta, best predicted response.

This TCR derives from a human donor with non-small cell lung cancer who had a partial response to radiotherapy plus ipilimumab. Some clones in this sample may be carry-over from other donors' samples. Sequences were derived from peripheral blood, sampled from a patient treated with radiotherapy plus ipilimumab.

The chain's CDR3 is CASSIGGTGETQYF. CDR3 DNA: TGTGCCAGTAGTATCGGGGGTACTGGGGAGACCCAGTACTTC. The chain is built from TRBV19 and TRBJ2-5; perhaps TRBD2 as D (6 bases). Germline-derived CDR1 and CDR2 are LNHDA and SQIVND (reference sequence). This CDR3 contains 14 residues. Trimming left V 3 bases short and J 5 bases short, with 13 bases between.